The rows below give T cell receptor beta chains drawn from one sample of a study of CD8+ T cells in alopecia areata. Produced via immunoSEQ multiplex PCR; TCRdb's table is partial and in-frame only. The data contain roughly 65,000 clones, about 44% of them singletons. The specimen comprised CD8+ T cells sorted from blood, sampled at week 0. The receptors were gathered from a human donor with alopecia areata. Both conserved end residues are part of each CDR3. D genes are given only for firm matches. Only some rows state a clone size, as once, few, many or a class for expanded clones.

abundance: .; j_gene: TRBJ2-3; d_gene: .; v_gene: TRBV9; CDR3nt: TGTGCCAGCAGCGTAGCCGCCGGCACAGATACGCAGTATTTT; CDR3aa: CASSVAAGTDTQYF
abundance: few; j_gene: TRBJ2-2; d_gene: TRBD2; v_gene: TRBV29-1; CDR3nt: TGCAGCGTCCCTCTTCGCGGGGGGATCACCGGGGAGCTGTTTTTT; CDR3aa: CSVPLRGGITGELFF
abundance: few; j_gene: TRBJ2-7; d_gene: .; v_gene: TRBV27; CDR3nt: TGTGCCAGCAGTTTATCCGGGTTCTACGAGCAGTACTTC; CDR3aa: CASSLSGFYEQYF
abundance: .; j_gene: TRBJ2-4; d_gene: TRBD1; v_gene: TRBV27; CDR3nt: TGTGCCAGCAGTCAGGGGACAGGGGGAATGGACATTCAGTACTTC; CDR3aa: CASSQGTGGMDIQYF
abundance: .; j_gene: TRBJ2-1; d_gene: .; v_gene: TRBV27; CDR3nt: TGTGCCAGCAGTTCAGGGTCCTACAATGAGCAGTTCTTC; CDR3aa: CASSSGSYNEQFF
abundance: .; j_gene: TRBJ2-5; d_gene: .; v_gene: TRBV4-1; CDR3nt: TGCGCCAGCAGCCATGCCCTGGGGCATGAGACCCAGTACTTC; CDR3aa: CASSHALGHETQYF
abundance: .; j_gene: TRBJ2-1; d_gene: .; v_gene: TRBV5-1; CDR3nt: TGCGCCAGCAGCTTGTCGGATACGGAGCAGTTCTTC; CDR3aa: CASSLSDTEQFF
abundance: few; j_gene: TRBJ2-7; d_gene: .; v_gene: TRBV4-1; CDR3nt: TGCGCCAGCAGCCAAGGAGGGGCCTACGAGCAGTACTTC; CDR3aa: CASSQGGAYEQYF
abundance: few; j_gene: TRBJ2-1; d_gene: .; v_gene: TRBV29-1; CDR3nt: TGCAGCGTTGAAGATGGCAGACAGTTTGGGTACAATGAGCAGTTCTTC; CDR3aa: CSVEDGRQFGYNEQFF
abundance: .; j_gene: TRBJ2-1; d_gene: .; v_gene: TRBV6-5; CDR3nt: TGTGCCAGCACCATAGGGCTGAGCTCCTACAATGAGCAGTTCTTC; CDR3aa: CASTIGLSSYNEQFF
abundance: few; j_gene: TRBJ2-1; d_gene: .; v_gene: TRBV29-1; CDR3nt: TGCAGCGGGCGCTCGGGACTTTACAATGAGCAGTTCTTC; CDR3aa: CSGRSGLYNEQFF
abundance: few; j_gene: TRBJ2-5; d_gene: .; v_gene: TRBV6-5; CDR3nt: TGTGCCAGCAGTTACTCGCTTGCTGACTCGGAGACCCAGTACTTC; CDR3aa: CASSYSLADSETQYF
abundance: .; j_gene: TRBJ2-5; d_gene: .; v_gene: TRBV28; CDR3nt: TGTGCCAGCATCTCCGTACGGACTGGTCGAGAGACCCAGTACTTC; CDR3aa: CASISVRTGRETQYF
abundance: .; j_gene: TRBJ2-7; d_gene: TRBD2; v_gene: TRBV27; CDR3nt: TGTGCCAGCAGTTTATCTGGGCGGGAGTTTGGCCCCTACGAGCAGTACTTC; CDR3aa: CASSLSGREFGPYEQYF
abundance: .; j_gene: TRBJ2-3; d_gene: .; v_gene: TRBV14; CDR3nt: TGTGCCAGCAGCCAAGCCCATGTGGATACGCAGTATTTT; CDR3aa: CASSQAHVDTQYF
abundance: .; j_gene: TRBJ2-7; d_gene: .; v_gene: TRBV6-1; CDR3nt: TGTGCCAGCAGTGCCGGTAAGTGGCGGCAGATCAACAAGGGCTACGAGCAGTACTTC; CDR3aa: CASSAGKWRQINKGYEQYF
abundance: few; j_gene: TRBJ2-7; d_gene: .; v_gene: TRBV7-2; CDR3nt: TGTGCCAGCAGCCAGGACGGTTCCTACGAGCAGTACTTC; CDR3aa: CASSQDGSYEQYF
abundance: .; j_gene: TRBJ2-1; d_gene: .; v_gene: TRBV29-1; CDR3nt: TGCAGCGTTTTAGAGACTACCACAGGGTGGCAGTTCTTC; CDR3aa: CSVLETTTGWQFF
abundance: .; j_gene: TRBJ2-7; d_gene: .; v_gene: TRBV29-1; CDR3nt: TGCAGCGTTGTAACGGCCGGCCTGGTCTACGAGCAGTACTTC; CDR3aa: CSVVTAGLVYEQYF
abundance: .; j_gene: TRBJ2-5; d_gene: .; v_gene: TRBV6-5; CDR3nt: TGTGCCAGCAGGTACCAAGAGACCCAGTACTTC; CDR3aa: CASRYQETQYF
abundance: .; j_gene: TRBJ2-7; d_gene: .; v_gene: TRBV11-2; CDR3nt: TGTGCCAGCAGCCCCGAGGATGGCGAGCAGTACTTC; CDR3aa: CASSPEDGEQYF
abundance: few; j_gene: TRBJ2-5; d_gene: TRBD1; v_gene: TRBV4-1; CDR3nt: TGCGCCAGCAGCCAGGGACAGGGATCTATCCAAGAGACCCAGTACTTC; CDR3aa: CASSQGQGSIQETQYF
abundance: .; j_gene: TRBJ2-3; d_gene: TRBD2; v_gene: TRBV7-6; CDR3nt: TGTGCCAGCAGCTCCCTACTAGCGGGAAGCACAGATACGCAGTATTTT; CDR3aa: CASSSLLAGSTDTQYF
abundance: few; j_gene: TRBJ2-2; d_gene: .; v_gene: TRBV4-1; CDR3nt: TGCGCCAGCAGCCAGGGCAGGCACACCGGGGAGCTGTTTTTT; CDR3aa: CASSQGRHTGELFF
abundance: few; j_gene: TRBJ1-5; d_gene: .; v_gene: TRBV6-1; CDR3nt: TGTGCCAGCAGTGAAAGTAGGGGGTCAGGCAATCAGCCCCAGCATTTT; CDR3aa: CASSESRGSGNQPQHF
abundance: few; j_gene: TRBJ2-5; d_gene: .; v_gene: TRBV29-1; CDR3nt: TGCAGCGTTGACGGACAGCCAGAGCAAGAGACCCAGTACTTC; CDR3aa: CSVDGQPEQETQYF
abundance: few; j_gene: TRBJ2-7; d_gene: .; v_gene: TRBV7-6; CDR3nt: TGTGCCAGCAGCTTAGTGGGTCTAGATAGCGAGCAGTACTTC; CDR3aa: CASSLVGLDSEQYF
abundance: .; j_gene: TRBJ2-1; d_gene: .; v_gene: TRBV6-5; CDR3nt: TGTGCCAGCAGTTACTCGACCGGGGATGAGCAGTTCTTC; CDR3aa: CASSYSTGDEQFF
abundance: few; j_gene: TRBJ2-7; d_gene: .; v_gene: TRBV29-1; CDR3nt: TGCAGCGTTGAAGGCGCAGGACAATCCTACGAGCAGTACTTC; CDR3aa: CSVEGAGQSYEQYF
abundance: few; j_gene: TRBJ2-7; d_gene: TRBD2; v_gene: TRBV7-8; CDR3nt: TGTGCCAGCAGCTCGCGGACTAGGAGCTCCTACGAGCAGTACTTC; CDR3aa: CASSSRTRSSYEQYF